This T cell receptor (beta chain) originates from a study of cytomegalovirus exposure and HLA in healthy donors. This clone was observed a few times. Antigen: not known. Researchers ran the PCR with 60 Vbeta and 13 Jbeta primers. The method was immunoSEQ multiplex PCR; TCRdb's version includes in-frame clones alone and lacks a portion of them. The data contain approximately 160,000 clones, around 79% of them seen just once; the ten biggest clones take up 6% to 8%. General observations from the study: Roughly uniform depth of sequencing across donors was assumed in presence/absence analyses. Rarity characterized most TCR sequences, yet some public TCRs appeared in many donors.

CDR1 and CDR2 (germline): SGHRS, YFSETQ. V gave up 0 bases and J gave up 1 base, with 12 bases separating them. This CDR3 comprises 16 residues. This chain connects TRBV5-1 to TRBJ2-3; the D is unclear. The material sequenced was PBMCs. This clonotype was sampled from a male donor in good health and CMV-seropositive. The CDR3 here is CASSLVGLVGTDTQYF. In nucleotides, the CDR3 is TGCGCCAGCAGCTTGGTTGGGCTCGTTGGCACAGATACGCAGTATTTT.